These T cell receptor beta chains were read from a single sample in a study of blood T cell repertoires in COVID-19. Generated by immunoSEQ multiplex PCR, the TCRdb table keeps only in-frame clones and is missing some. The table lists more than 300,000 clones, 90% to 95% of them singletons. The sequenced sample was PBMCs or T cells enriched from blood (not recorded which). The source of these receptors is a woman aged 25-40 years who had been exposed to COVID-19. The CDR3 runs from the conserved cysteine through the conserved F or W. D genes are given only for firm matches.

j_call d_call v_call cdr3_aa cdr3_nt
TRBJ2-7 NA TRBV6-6 CASSYPGSYEQYF TGTGCCAGCAGTTACCCAGGTAGCTACGAGCAGTACTTC
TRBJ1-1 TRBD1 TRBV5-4 CASSYTQGEYTEAFF TGTGCCAGCAGCTATACCCAGGGGGAGTACACTGAAGCTTTCTTT
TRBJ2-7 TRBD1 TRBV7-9 CASSLGQTGGYEQYF TGTGCCAGCAGCTTAGGTCAGACAGGGGGATACGAGCAGTACTTC
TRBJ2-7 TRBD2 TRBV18 CASSPGLAGLGGEQYF TGTGCCAGCTCACCAGGACTAGCGGGGCTGGGCGGTGAGCAGTACTTC
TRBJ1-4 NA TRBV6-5 CASSSMTGLNSGKLFF TGTGCCAGCAGTTCGATGACAGGCCTGAACAGTGGAAAACTGTTTTTT
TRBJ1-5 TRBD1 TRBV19 CASKGQGRQPQHF TGTGCCAGTAAAGGACAGGGAAGGCAGCCCCAGCATTTT
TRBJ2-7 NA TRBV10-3 CAISIQGGEQYF TGTGCCATCAGTATTCAGGGAGGCGAGCAGTACTTC
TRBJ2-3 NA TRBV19 CASSTLGGTDTQYF TGTGCCAGTAGTACACTAGGCGGCACAGATACGCAGTATTTT
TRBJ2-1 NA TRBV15 CATSRDLAGGYNEQFF TGTGCCACCAGCAGAGATTTGGCAGGGGGGTACAATGAGCAGTTCTTC
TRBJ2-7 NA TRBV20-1 CSASQTGSYYGQYF TGCAGTGCTAGTCAGACAGGTTCATACTACGGGCAGTACTTC
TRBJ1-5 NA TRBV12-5 CASADRNQPQHF TGTGCTAGTGCTGACAGAAATCAGCCCCAGCATTTT